The present T cell receptor beta chain was sequenced within a study of T cell responses to AZD1222 COVID-19 vaccine. Of note for this clone: The antigen is not known.

CDR1 and CDR2 from the germline V gene are SNHLY and FYNNEI. Trimming took off 3 bases at V and 6 bases at J, with 25 bases between the two ends. The CDR3 is made up of 18 amino acids. Here immunoSEQ multiplex PCR was the method, and the copy in TCRdb shows in-frame clones only, minus some. The table lists approximately 80,000 clones, 70% to 90% of them singletons. Study conclusions and caveats: Spike-specific TCR breadth and depth went up after people got two AZD1222 doses.

The receptor's source is an adult who received the AZD1222 COVID-19 vaccine. The rearrangement uses TRBV2 and TRBJ2-3; possible D gene TRBD2, 5 bases. Here the sequenced sample was peripheral blood, taken 28 days after the second AZD1222 dose. DNA of the CDR3: TGTGCCAGCAGTGATGAGGGTAGGTCCCTTAACCTACCGGATACGCAGTATTTT. It translates to CASSDEGRSLNLPDTQYF.